The 16 T cell receptor beta chains given below trace back to one sample, sequenced in a study of T-cell memory formation after mild COVID-19. Via MiXCR, TCRdb re-called the 5' RACE reads, giving one row per CDR3 protein. The sample shows fewer than 40,000 distinct CDR3 sequences, 10% to 12% of them seen only once. The sample was PBMCs or a T cell subset sorted from them (not recorded which). These receptors originate from a man between 18 and 35 years old who had mild COVID-19 (a few samples of this study predate the infection). Cell type and time point are not known.

At least ten counts were recorded for this clonotype. The genes are TRBV4-2 and TRBJ1-3, with a weak D call TRBD1 (5 bases). Germline CDR1 LGHNA, CDR2 YNFKEQ. V lost 1 base and J lost 3, with 10 bases in between. The CDR3 has 15 residues. The chain's CDR3 is CASSQGGVLGNTIYF. DNA of the CDR3: TGTGCCAGCAGCCAAGGAGGGGTGCTTGGAAACACCATATATTTT.

This clonotype is termed large. The gene calls are TRBV7-9 and TRBJ2-7; 7 nucleotides align to TRBD1. This CDR3 comprises 15 residues. Germline CDR1 reads SEHNR; CDR2 reads FQNEAQ (reference sequence). Trimming at V came to 5 bases and at J to 2 bases, leaving 9 bases not matched to a gene. In DNA, the CDR3 is TGTGCCAGCAGCGCACTCGACAGGGACACCTACGAGCAGTACTTC. Its translation is CASSALDRDTYEQYF.

This clonotype was counted many times. V usage is TRBV7-8 and J usage is TRBJ2-7, with 7 bases identical to TRBD1. This CDR3 has 14 amino acids. Per germline, CDR1 SGHVS and CDR2 FQNEAQ. With V trimmed by 8 bases and J by 2 bases, 9 bases remained unmatched. This CDR3 reads CASQGDSATYEQYF. The CDR3 DNA is TGTGCCAGCCAGGGGGACAGCGCAACCTACGAGCAGTACTTC.

There are a few counts of this clonotype. Here the CDR3 reads CASSGRWGETQYF. CDR3 DNA sequence: TGCGCCAGCAGCGGCAGATGGGGCGAGACCCAGTACTTC. J is TRBJ2-5 and V is TRBV5-1, with a tentative D call TRBD1 (5 bases). V was trimmed by 4 bases and J by 5 bases, leaving 12 bases between them. Per the germline V gene, CDR1 is SGHRS and CDR2 is YFSETQ. There are 13 residues in the CDR3.

This clonotype has a count of ten or more. The chain is built from TRBV6-2 or TRBV6-3 and TRBJ2-1; D ambiguous. V shed 7 bases and J shed 0 bases, with 4 bases lying between them. The CDR3 totals 12 residues. Germline CDR1 and CDR2: MNHEY and SVGEGT. The chain's CDR3 is CASKSSYNEQFF. DNA for the CDR3: TGTGCCAGCAAGAGCTCCTACAATGAGCAGTTCTTC.

This clonotype showed up many times. This chain links TRBV5-6 with TRBJ2-2; D may be TRBD1 or TRBD2 (5 bases each). The germline gives CDR1 SGHDT, CDR2 YYEEEE. CDR3 length equals 15 residues. V shed 4 bases and J shed 3 bases, with 13 bases lying between them. As DNA, the CDR3 is TGTGCCAGCAGCCCCCGGGACGGGTACACCGGGGAGCTGTTTTTT. Its protein product is CASSPRDGYTGELFF.

This clonotype was observed at least ten times. The genes are TRBV3-1 and TRBJ2-2; D might be TRBD2 (6 bases). The CDR3 has 17 amino acids. Trimming stripped 2 bases from V and 1 base from J, with 14 bases between. Germline V CDR1 and CDR2: LGHDT, YNNKEL (reference sequence). CDR3 amino acids: CASSQYPPGGNTGELFF. The CDR3 DNA reads as TGTGCCAGCAGCCAATACCCCCCCGGGGGGAACACCGGGGAGCTGTTTTTT.

This clonotype was detected ten times or more. V is TRBV19 and J is TRBJ1-2; a weak D match, TRBD1 (5 bases). The germline V gene has CDR1 LNHDA and CDR2 SQIVND (reference sequence). The CDR3 runs 16 residues. Trimming removed 2 bases from V and 5 bases from J, with 18 bases in between. The CDR3 reads CASSILRDGVGYGYTF. CDR3 nucleotide sequence: TGTGCCAGTAGTATACTCCGGGACGGTGTGGGGTATGGCTACACCTTC.

This clonotype came up many times. The rearrangement links TRBV5-5 to TRBJ2-4, with 7 positions matching TRBD1. With V trimmed by 2 bases and J by 0 bases, 5 bases remained unmatched. The CDR3 length is 16 residues. Germline V gene sequence: CDR1 SGHKS, CDR2 YYEKEE (reference sequence). The CDR3 DNA is TGTGCCAGCAGCTTCAGGACAGGACTAGCCAAAAACATTCAGTACTTC. It encodes CASSFRTGLAKNIQYF.

This clonotype was seen at least ten times. The chain combines TRBV10-3 with TRBJ2-3; either TRBD1 or TRBD2 may supply D (5 bases each). There are 12 residues in the CDR3. V was pared by 7 bases and J by 4 bases, with 9 bases between. Germline-derived CDR1 and CDR2 are ENHRY and SYGVKD. CDR3 sequence (DNA): TGTGCCATCATGGGGGTTGCAGATACGCAGTATTTT. This translates into CAIMGVADTQYF.

In its sample, this clonotype was seen many times. The V and J genes are TRBV2 and TRBJ1-1; the D is unclear. With 6 bases removed from V and 1 base from J, the gap between germline ends came to 3 bases. Germline lookup yields CDR1 SNHLY and CDR2 FYNNEI. The CDR3 spans 11 residues. CDR3 nucleotides: TGTGCCAGCAGGGAGAACACTGAAGCTTTCTTT. Amino acid sequence: CASRENTEAFF.

The chain uses TRBV12-3 or TRBV12-4 and TRBJ2-7, with D possibly matching TRBD2 (6 bases). This CDR3 is 16 amino acids long. Trimming left V 5 bases short and J 1 base short, with 18 bases between. The CDR3 DNA reads as TGTGCCAGCAGTCAGTCGGCGGGATGGGGTTCCTACGAGCAGTACTTC. This translates into CASSQSAGWGSYEQYF.

Comment on this clonotype: A read error may explain this, as a much larger clone is one base away. The chain carries TRBV6-5 and TRBJ1-3, with TRBD1 matching 7 bases. The CDR3 length is 14 residues. With 4 bases clipped from V and 2 bases from J, the junction kept 2 bases outside the gene matches. The germline CDR1 and CDR2 sequences are MNHEY and SVGAGI. The CDR3 DNA reads TGTGCCAGCAGTTTCACAGGGGCTGGAAACACCATATATTTT. Encoded protein: CASSFTGAGNTIYF.

This clonotype was recorded many times. The V gene is TRBV20-1, the J gene TRBJ2-2, with a tentative D call TRBD2 (7 bases). Trimming cost V 5 bases and J 7 bases, with 20 bases left between them. Germline V CDR1 and CDR2: DFQATT, SNEGSKA (reference sequence). This CDR3 has 15 amino acids. CDR3 nucleotide sequence: TGCAGTGCTGTCCCCCGGGGGGCATTCGGCGGGGAGCTGTTTTTT. It codes for CSAVPRGAFGGELFF.

This clonotype occurred many times. The chain recombines TRBV18 with TRBJ2-1; D might be TRBD1 or TRBD2, each matching 5 bases. CDR3 length: 18 amino acids. Germline V gene data show CDR1 as KGHSH and CDR2 as LQKENI. V was cut by 3 bases and J by 2 bases, with 20 bases left in between. The chain's CDR3 is CASSPPGAASRPYNEQFF. CDR3 DNA: TGTGCCAGCTCACCCCCCGGGGCCGCATCTAGACCCTACAATGAGCAGTTCTTC.

This clonotype was detected many times. The rearrangement uses TRBV20-1 and TRBJ1-6, with 7 nucleotides matching TRBD1. Germline V gives CDR1 DFQATT, CDR2 SNEGSKA (reference sequence). Unmatched junction bases numbered 8, after V lost 0 bases and J lost 6 bases. The CDR3 is 16 amino acids. This CDR3 reads CSARDRRGQVNSPLHF. The CDR3 DNA follows: TGCAGTGCTAGAGATCGAAGGGGGCAAGTTAATTCACCCCTCCACTTT.